These 3 T cell receptor beta chains were all obtained from the same sample, sequenced in a study of neurological immune-mediated disorders. TCRdb re-analysed the 5' RACE reads in MiXCR, keeping a single row per CDR3 protein. The sample yields 50,000 or so distinct CDR3 sequences, about 3% seen once. The sample comprised PBMCs. The receptors come from a man aged 40-50 years with multiple sclerosis.

Many counts were recorded for this clonotype. The rearrangement links TRBV5-1 to TRBJ2-7, with TRBD1 matching 8 bases. The ends lost 4 bases at V and 5 bases at J; junction bases unmatched: 5. Germline loops: CDR1 SGHRS, CDR2 YFSETQ. CDR3 length: 13 residues. Here the CDR3 DNA reads TGCGCCAGCAGCCCCCTGACAGGGGACGAGCAGTACTTC. Encoded protein: CASSPLTGDEQYF.

This clonotype is termed medium-sized. The V and J genes are TRBV3-1 and TRBJ1-4; D gene uncertain. The germline V gene has CDR1 LGHDT and CDR2 YNNKEL (reference sequence). With 0 bases removed from V and 7 bases from J, the gap between germline ends came to 12 bases. The CDR3 runs to 15 residues. CDR3: CASSQDPGQSEKLFF. Here the CDR3 DNA reads TGTGCCAGCAGCCAAGATCCGGGCCAGAGTGAAAAACTGTTTTTT.

This clonotype showed up just a few times. The J gene is TRBJ2-5, the V gene TRBV21-1; the table assigns TRBD2, which was not confirmed against the DNA. TRBV21-1 is marked as a pseudogene. The CDR3 length is 12 residues. CDR3 residues: CASLKGGETQYF. The CDR3 DNA is TGTGCCAGCCTCAAGGGAGGGGAGACCCAGTACTTC.